The source of this T cell receptor (beta chain) is a study of shared clonotypes between healthy human individuals. Germline-derived CDR1 and CDR2 are SQVTM and ANQGSEA. CDR3 length equals 11 residues. Findings and caveats of the study: It was observed that roughly 5.4% of naive CD4 clonotypes were shared across a few donors. Across subsets, estimated richness was generally greater for naive than for memory populations. Few donors restricted represented genetic and exposure-history diversity.

Caucasian adults residing in Nashville, Tennessee made up all the donors. Generated by immunoSEQ multiplex PCR, the TCRdb table keeps only in-frame clones and is missing some. The table records fewer than 1.6 million clones, about 98.5% of them present only once. A note on this clone: Its target is not known. Other DNA sequences within the sample encode an identical CDR3.

The chain carries TRBV29-1 and TRBJ1-1; a possible D gene is TRBD1 (5 bases). This TCR was recovered from a young man in good health. The material sequenced was naive CD4+ T cells sorted from blood. Subset given: CD45RA+ positively selected. The DNA of the CDR3 is TGCAGTGGGGGAGGGGACACTGAAGCTTTCTTT. It is translated as CSGGGDTEAFF.